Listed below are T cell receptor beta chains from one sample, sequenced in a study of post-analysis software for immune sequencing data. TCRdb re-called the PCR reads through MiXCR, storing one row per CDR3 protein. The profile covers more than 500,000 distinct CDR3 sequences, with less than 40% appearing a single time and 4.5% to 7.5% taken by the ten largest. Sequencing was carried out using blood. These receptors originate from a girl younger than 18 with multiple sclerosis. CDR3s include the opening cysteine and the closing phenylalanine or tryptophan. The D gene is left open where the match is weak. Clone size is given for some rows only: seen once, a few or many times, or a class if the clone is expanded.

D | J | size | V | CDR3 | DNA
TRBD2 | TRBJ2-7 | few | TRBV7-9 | CASSEIAGDNSYEQYF | TGTGCCAGCAGCGAGATAGCGGGGGATAACTCCTACGAGCAGTACTTC
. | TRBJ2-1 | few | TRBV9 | CASSVRTENYNEQFF | TGTGCCAGCAGCGTAAGGACGGAGAACTACAATGAGCAGTTCTTC
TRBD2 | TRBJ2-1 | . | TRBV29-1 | CSVNIAGNEQFF | TGCAGCGTCAACATAGCGGGCAATGAGCAGTTCTTC
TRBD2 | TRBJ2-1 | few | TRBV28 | CASIGSLAGYNEQFF | TGTGCCAGCATCGGATCACTAGCGGGGTACAATGAGCAGTTCTTC
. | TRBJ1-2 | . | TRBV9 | CASSEPGGSNYGYTF | TGTGCCAGCAGCGAGCCTGGGGGTTCGAACTATGGCTACACCTTC
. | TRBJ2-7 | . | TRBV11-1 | CASSFGRHYEQYF | TGTGCCAGCAGCTTCGGACGGCACTACGAGCAGTACTTC
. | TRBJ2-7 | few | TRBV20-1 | CSAPLQGRQGEQYF | TGCAGTGCTCCCCTGCAGGGCCGCCAGGGTGAGCAGTACTTC
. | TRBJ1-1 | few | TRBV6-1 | CASSDFRGTEAFF | TGTGCCAGCAGTGATTTCAGGGGCACTGAAGCTTTCTTT
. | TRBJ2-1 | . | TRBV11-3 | CASSGKQGSNEQFF | TGTGCCAGCAGCGGGAAACAGGGTAGCAATGAGCAGTTCTTC
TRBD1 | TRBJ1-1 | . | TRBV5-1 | CASSPWDRVNTEAFF | TGCGCCAGCAGCCCATGGGACAGGGTGAACACTGAAGCTTTCTTT
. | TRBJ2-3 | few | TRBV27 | CASSFSPADTQYF | TGTGCCAGCAGTTTCAGCCCTGCAGATACGCAGTATTTT
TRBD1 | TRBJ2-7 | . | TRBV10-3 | CAIRGKDRAYEQYF | TGTGCCATCAGAGGGAAGGACAGGGCCTACGAGCAGTACTTC
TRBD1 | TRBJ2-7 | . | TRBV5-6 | CASRWDRSSSYNEQYF | TGTGCCAGCAGGTGGGACAGGTCAAGCTCCTACAATGAGCAGTACTTC
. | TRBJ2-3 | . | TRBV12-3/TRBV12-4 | CASSLWASPGTDTQYF | TGTGCCAGCAGTCTATGGGCTTCCCCCGGCACAGATACGCAGTATTTT
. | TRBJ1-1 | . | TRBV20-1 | CSAREVGNTEAFF | TGCAGTGCTAGAGAAGTGGGGAACACTGAAGCTTTCTTT
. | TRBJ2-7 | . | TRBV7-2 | CASSLFREGTYEQYF | TGTGCCAGCAGCTTATTTCGAGAAGGGACCTACGAGCAGTACTTC
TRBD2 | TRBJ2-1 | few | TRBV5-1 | CASSLAGTSGGDEQFF | TGCGCCAGCAGCTTGGCCGGGACTAGCGGGGGGGATGAGCAGTTCTTC
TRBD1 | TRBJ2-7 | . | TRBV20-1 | CSAAGQGINEQYF | TGCAGTGCTGCGGGACAGGGTATAAACGAGCAGTACTTC